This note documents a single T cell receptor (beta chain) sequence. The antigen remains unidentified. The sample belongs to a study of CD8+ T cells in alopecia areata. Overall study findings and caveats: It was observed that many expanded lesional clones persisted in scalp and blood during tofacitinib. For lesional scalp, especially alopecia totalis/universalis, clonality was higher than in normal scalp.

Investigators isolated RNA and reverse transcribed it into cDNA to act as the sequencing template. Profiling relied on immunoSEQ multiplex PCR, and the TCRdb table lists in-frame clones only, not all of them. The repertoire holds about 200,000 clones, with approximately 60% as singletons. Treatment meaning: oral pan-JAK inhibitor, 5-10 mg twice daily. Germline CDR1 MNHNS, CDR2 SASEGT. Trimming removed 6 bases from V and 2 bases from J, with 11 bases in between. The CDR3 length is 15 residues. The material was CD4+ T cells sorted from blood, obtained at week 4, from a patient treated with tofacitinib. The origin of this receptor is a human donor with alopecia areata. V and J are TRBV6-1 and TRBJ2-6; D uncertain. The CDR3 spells CASSRLNAGANVLTF. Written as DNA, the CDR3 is TGTGCCAGCAGCCGCTTGAATGCTGGGGCCAACGTCCTGACTTTC.